This record looks at one T cell receptor beta chain sequence and its context. The antigen it binds to is not known. No quality values exist for individual bases; no much larger clone is one base distant. TCRbeta CDR3 regions were amplified from genomic DNA by means of the immunoSEQ Assay, a bias-controlled multiplex PCR. Turning to the authors' computational methods: Nucleated cell counts per sample were estimated from amplification of reference gene primers within the assay. To quantify the absolute abundance of each unique TCRbeta CDR3 rearrangement, sequence reads were collapsed and filtered. For each sample, productive Simpson clonality was calculated by taking the square root of Simpson's diversity index across productive rearrangements. TCRdb provides this immuneACCESS table in a form limited to in-frame rearrangements. Some clones are lacking; in checked studies, under half of them reflect an unresolved V gene, and why the rest are absent is not known. V and J calls and clone size are those listed in that table; D and trimming were worked out from the DNA. In this sample the table shows 280,000 or so clones, around 85% of which occur a single time. Of the sample, around 2.1% falls within the top ten clones.

This entry belongs to a study of blood T cell repertoires in COVID-19 (dated by TCRdb to the early 2020s). General notes on the study: Collaborator samples came from the United States, Italy and Spain and covered acute and convalescent phases of COVID-19. The dataset comprised deeply sampled blood TCRbeta repertoires from subjects exposed to, actively infected with, or recovered from COVID-19. Samples came from the ongoing ImmuneRACE study (first 160 participants) plus 1,254 subjects from 6 global collaborators. A freely available public database, intended as a resource for researchers studying the immune response to SARS-CoV-2, is where the repertoires were released. A de-identified subject ID, COVID-19 status, age in years and sex were almost always included in the sample metadata. Where available, HLA class I and class II types were taken from metadata supplied by the sample provider and were not determined by assay-based typing. The prospective study material was composed of cDNA or gDNA derived from T cells, B-cell-depleted T cells, or PBMCs.

Another Seattle source contributed samples from volunteer blood donors who had recovered from COVID-19. The collaborating institutions used their own protocols to collect whole blood in K2EDTA tubes. For TCRbeta analysis, collaborator samples were shipped as frozen whole blood, as isolated PBMCs, or as DNA extracted from either sample type. Beyond this particular receptor, the publication reports: Clinical and demographic metadata were provided uncurated, with the amount varying by source and participant.

From cysteine to phenylalanine, the CDR3 is 14 amino acids long. Left in the record is the CDR3 DNA by itself, 42 bases read in frame from the first base. CDR1 and CDR2, per the germline V gene, are SGHTA and FQGNSA. V lost 2 bases and J lost 7 bases, and the count of bases not matched to a germline gene is 4. The chain uses TRBV7-2 and TRBJ2-1, with TRBD1 matching 8 junction bases. Sequencing used peripheral blood. The source of this sequence is a woman in her twenties or thirties who had recovered from COVID-19. The CDR3 region: CASSLLQGANEQFF. The base sequence is TGTGCCAGCAGCTTACTCCAGGGGGCTAATGAGCAGTTCTTC. With all but the CDR3 taken from the reference TRBV7-2 and TRBJ2-1 genes, the full variable domain is: GAGVSQSPSNKVTEKGKDVELRCDPISGHTALYWYRQSLGQGLEFLIYFQGNSAPDKSGLPSDRFSAERTGGSVSTLTIQRTQQEDSAVYLCASSLLQGANEQFFGPGTRLTVL.